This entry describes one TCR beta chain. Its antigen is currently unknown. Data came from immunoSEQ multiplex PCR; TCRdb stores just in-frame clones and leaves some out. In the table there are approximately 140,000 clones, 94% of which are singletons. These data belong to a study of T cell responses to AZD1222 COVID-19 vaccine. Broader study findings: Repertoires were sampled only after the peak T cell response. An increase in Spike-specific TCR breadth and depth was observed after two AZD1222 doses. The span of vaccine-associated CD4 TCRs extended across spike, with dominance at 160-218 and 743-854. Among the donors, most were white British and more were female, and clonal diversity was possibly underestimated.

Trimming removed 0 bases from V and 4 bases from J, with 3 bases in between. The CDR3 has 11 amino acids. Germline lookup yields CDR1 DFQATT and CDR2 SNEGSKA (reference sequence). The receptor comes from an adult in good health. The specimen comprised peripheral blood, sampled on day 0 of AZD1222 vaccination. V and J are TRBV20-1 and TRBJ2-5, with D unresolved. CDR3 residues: CSARDRETQYF. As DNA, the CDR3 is TGCAGTGCTAGAGATAGAGAGACCCAGTACTTC.